The text below deals with one T cell receptor beta chain. This specimen comes from a study of early T cells in non-severe SARS-CoV-2 infection. TCRdb independently ran MiXCR on the 5' RACE reads; one entry per CDR3 protein. The sample contains 75,000 to 100,000 distinct CDR3 sequences, 15% of which appear only once. Sequencing input: whole blood. This TCR was recovered from an adult who was a healthcare worker with PCR-confirmed SARS-CoV-2 infection or an uninfected control (not recorded which).

As DNA, the CDR3 is TGTGCCAGCAGCCTTGACTGGAGCACCGGGGAGCTGTTTTTT. As protein: CASSLDWSTGELFF. The chain uses TRBV3-1 and TRBJ2-2; no definite D call. Germline values: CDR1 LGHDT, CDR2 YNNKEL (reference sequence). V gave up 4 bases and J gave up 4 bases, with 10 bases separating them. The CDR3 consists of 14 residues. The full variable domain, rest sourced from reference TRBV3-1 and TRBJ2-2, is DTAVSQTPKYLVTQMGNDKSIKCEQNLGHDTMYWYKQDSKKFLKIMFSYNNKELIINETVPNRFSPKSPDKAHLNLHINSLELGDSAVYFCASSLDWSTGELFFGEGSRLTVL.